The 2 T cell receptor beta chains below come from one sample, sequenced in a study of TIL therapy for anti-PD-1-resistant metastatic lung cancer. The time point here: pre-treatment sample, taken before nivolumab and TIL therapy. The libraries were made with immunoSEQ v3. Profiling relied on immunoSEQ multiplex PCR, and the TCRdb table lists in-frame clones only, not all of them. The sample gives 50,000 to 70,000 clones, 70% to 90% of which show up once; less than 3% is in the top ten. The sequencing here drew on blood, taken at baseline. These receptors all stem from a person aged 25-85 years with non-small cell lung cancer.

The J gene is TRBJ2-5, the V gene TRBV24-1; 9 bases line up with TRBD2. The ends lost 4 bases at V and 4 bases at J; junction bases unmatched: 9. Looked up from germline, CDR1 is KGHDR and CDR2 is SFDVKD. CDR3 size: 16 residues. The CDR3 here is CATSEQSGGPRETQYF. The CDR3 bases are TGTGCCACCAGTGAACAGAGCGGGGGGCCTCGAGAGACCCAGTACTTC.

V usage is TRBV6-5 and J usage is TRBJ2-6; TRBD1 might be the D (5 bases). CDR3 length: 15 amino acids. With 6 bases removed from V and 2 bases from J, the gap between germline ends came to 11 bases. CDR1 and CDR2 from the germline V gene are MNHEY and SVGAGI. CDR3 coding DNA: TGTGCCAGCAGACCGCGACAGACTGGGGCCAACGTCCTGACTTTC. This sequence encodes CASRPRQTGANVLTF.